This T cell receptor beta chain originates from a study of blood T cell repertoires in COVID-19. The CDR3 loop spans 15 amino acids. The ends lost 0 bases at V and 6 bases at J; junction bases unmatched: 3. In germline, CDR1 is SGHTA, CDR2 FQGNSA. Using immunoSEQ multiplex PCR, the repertoire was profiled, and TCRdb retains in-frame clones only, with some absent. This table has some 170,000 clones, more than 60% appearing once. V is TRBV7-2 and J is TRBJ2-1; 9 bases fit TRBD2. Material: peripheral blood. The origin of this receptor is a man in his 70s with acute or convalescent COVID-19. This CDR3 is CASSLASGGFNEQFF. The CDR3 coding sequence is TGTGCCAGCAGCTTAGCTAGCGGGGGTTTCAATGAGCAGTTCTTC.